This T cell receptor beta chain was recovered during a study of T cell repertoires in cytomegalovirus infection. Study outcomes and limitations: The ex vivo response was dominated by HLA-C-restricted CMV-specific TCR beta clonotypes.

Using its own MiXCR run on the reads, TCRdb lists one record per CDR3 protein. This table has 830,000 or so distinct CDR3 sequences, 30% to 35% appearing once. V was trimmed by 1 base and J by 6 bases, leaving 14 bases between them. The CDR3 is made up of 15 amino acids. Per the germline V gene, CDR1 is SGHTA and CDR2 is FQGNSA. This clonotype was counted at least ten times. Antigen specificity is unknown. Material: cultured CD8+ T cells from PBMCs, obtained from culture after CMV antigen stimulation. This TCR was recovered from a human donor in good health (CMV status not recorded). Some clones in this sample may be carry-over from other donors' samples. This chain joins TRBV7-2 and TRBJ2-3; no clear D gene. The CDR3 sequence: CASSLDRVKGDTQYF. The CDR3, as DNA: TGTGCCAGCAGCTTAGACCGCGTGAAGGGTGATACGCAGTATTTT.